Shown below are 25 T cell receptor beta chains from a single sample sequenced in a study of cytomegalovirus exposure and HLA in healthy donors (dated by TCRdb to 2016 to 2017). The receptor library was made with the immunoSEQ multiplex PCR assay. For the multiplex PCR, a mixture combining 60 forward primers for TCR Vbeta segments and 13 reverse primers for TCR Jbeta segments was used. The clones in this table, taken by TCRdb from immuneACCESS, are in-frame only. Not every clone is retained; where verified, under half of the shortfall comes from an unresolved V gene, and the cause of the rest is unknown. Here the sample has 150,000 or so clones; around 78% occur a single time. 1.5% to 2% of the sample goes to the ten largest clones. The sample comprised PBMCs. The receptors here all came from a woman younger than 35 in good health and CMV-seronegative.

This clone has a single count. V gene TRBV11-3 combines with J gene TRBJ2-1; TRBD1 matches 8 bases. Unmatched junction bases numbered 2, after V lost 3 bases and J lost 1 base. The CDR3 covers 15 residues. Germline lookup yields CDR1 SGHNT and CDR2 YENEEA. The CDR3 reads CASSFDRGSYNEQFF. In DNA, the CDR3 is TGTGCCAGCAGCTTCGACAGGGGATCCTACAATGAGCAGTTCTTC.

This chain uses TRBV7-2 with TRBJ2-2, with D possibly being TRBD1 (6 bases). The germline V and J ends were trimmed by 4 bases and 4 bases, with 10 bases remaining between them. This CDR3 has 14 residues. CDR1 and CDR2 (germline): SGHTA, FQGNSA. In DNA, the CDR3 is TGTGCCAGCAGCTCCCAGGGGCCCACCGGGGAGCTGTTTTTT. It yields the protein CASSSQGPTGELFF. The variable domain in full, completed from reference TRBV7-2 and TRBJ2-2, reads GAGVSQSPSNKVTEKGKDVELRCDPISGHTALYWYRQSLGQGLEFLIYFQGNSAPDKSGLPSDRFSAERTGGSVSTLTIQRTQQEDSAVYLCASSSQGPTGELFFGEGSRLTVL.

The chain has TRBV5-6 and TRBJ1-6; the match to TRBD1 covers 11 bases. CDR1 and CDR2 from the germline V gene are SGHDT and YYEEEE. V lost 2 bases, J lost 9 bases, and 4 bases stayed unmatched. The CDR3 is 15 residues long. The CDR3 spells CASSFGDRGISPLHF. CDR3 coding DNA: TGTGCCAGCAGCTTCGGGGACAGGGGGATTTCACCCCTCCACTTT.

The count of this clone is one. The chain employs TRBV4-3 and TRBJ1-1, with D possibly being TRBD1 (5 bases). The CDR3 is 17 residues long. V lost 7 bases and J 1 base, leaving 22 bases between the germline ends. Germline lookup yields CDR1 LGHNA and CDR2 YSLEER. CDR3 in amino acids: CASTQDLGGRRNTEAFF. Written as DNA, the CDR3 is TGCGCCAGCACCCAGGATCTCGGGGGACGGAGGAACACTGAAGCTTTCTTT.

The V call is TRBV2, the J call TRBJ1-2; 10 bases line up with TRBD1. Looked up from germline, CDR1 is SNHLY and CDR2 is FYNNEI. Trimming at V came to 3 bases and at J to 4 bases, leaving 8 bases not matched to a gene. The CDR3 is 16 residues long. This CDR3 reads CASSERQGAQSYGYTF. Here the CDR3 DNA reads TGTGCCAGCAGTGAGAGACAGGGGGCGCAGAGCTATGGCTACACCTTC.

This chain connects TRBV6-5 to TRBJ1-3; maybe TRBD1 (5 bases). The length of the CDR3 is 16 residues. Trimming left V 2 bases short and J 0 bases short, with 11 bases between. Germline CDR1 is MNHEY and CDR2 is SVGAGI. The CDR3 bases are TGTGCCAGCAGTTACGGGGCCGGATACTCTGGAAACACCATATATTTT. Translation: CASSYGAGYSGNTIYF.

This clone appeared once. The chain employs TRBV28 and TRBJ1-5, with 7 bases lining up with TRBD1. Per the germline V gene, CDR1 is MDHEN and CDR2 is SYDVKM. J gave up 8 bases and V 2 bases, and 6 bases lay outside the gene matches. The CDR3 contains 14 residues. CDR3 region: CASSLGGQFKPQHF. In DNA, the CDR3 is TGTGCCAGCAGTTTAGGGGGACAGTTTAAGCCCCAGCATTTT.

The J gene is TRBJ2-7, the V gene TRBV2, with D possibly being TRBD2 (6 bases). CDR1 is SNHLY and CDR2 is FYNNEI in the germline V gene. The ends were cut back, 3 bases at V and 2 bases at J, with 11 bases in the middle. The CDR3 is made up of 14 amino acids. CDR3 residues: CASSERGSPYEQYV. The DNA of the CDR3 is TGTGCCAGCAGTGAGCGGGGAAGCCCCTACGAGCAGTACGTC.

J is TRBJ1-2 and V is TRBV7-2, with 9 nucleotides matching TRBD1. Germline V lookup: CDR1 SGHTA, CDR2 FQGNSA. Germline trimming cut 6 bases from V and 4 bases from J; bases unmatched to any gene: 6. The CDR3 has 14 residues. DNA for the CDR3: TGTGCCAGCAGATCGGGACAGGGAAGCTATGGCTACACCTTC. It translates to CASRSGQGSYGYTF.

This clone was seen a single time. The chain's CDR3 is CASSFQGMGNTEAFF. DNA of the CDR3: TGTGCCAGCAGCTTCCAGGGGATGGGGAACACTGAAGCTTTCTTT. The chain couples TRBV11-2 to TRBJ1-1; D is possibly TRBD1 (6 bases). The CDR3 is made up of 15 amino acids. Germline V gene lookup returns CDR1 SGHAT and CDR2 FQNNGV. Trimming took 3 bases from V and 1 from J, leaving 12 bases between them.

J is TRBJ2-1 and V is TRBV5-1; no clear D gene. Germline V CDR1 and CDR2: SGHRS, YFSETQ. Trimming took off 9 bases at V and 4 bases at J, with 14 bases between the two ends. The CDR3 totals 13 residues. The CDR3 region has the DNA TGCGCCACCGCCGCGGATCATTACAATGAGCAGTTCTTC. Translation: CATAADHYNEQFF.

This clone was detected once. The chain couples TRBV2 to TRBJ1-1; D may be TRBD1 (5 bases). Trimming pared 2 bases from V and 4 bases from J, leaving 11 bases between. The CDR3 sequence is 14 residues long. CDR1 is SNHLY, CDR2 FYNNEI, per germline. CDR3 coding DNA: TGTGCCAGCAGTGAATATATAGGGGTCACTGAAGCTTTCTTT. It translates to CASSEYIGVTEAFF.

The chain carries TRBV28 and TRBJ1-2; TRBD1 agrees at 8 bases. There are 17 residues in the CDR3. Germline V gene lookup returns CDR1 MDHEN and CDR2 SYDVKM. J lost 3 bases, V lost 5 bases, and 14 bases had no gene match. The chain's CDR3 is CASSKRTGIPGDYGYTF. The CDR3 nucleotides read TGTGCCAGCAGTAAAAGGACAGGGATTCCTGGTGACTATGGCTACACCTTC.

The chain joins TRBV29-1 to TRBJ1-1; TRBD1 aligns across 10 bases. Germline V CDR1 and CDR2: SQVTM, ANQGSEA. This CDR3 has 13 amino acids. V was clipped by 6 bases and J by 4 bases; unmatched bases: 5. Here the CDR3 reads CSVRDRGSTEAFF. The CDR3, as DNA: TGCAGCGTCCGGGACAGGGGCTCCACTGAAGCTTTCTTT.

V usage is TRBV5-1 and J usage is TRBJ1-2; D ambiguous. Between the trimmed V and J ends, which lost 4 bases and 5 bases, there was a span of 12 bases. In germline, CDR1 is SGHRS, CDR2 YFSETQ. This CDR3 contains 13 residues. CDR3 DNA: TGCGCCAGCAGCGAACATTCACAGTATGGCTACACCTTC. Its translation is CASSEHSQYGYTF. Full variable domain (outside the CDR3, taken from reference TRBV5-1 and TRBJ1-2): KAGVTQTPRYLIKTRGQQVTLSCSPISGHRSVSWYQQTPGQGLQFLFEYFSETQRNKGNFPGRFSGRQFSNSRSEMNVSTLELGDSALYLCASSEHSQYGYTFGSGTRLTVV.

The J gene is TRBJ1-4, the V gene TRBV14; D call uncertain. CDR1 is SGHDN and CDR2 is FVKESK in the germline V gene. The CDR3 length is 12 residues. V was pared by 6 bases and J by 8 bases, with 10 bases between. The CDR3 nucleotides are TGTGCCAGCAGTGGGAGGACGGAAAAACTGTTTTTT. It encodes CASSGRTEKLFF. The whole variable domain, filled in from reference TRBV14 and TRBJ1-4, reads EAGVTQFPSHSVIEKGQTVTLRCDPISGHDNLYWYRRVMGKEIKFLLHFVKESKQDESGMPNNRFLAERTGGTYSTLKVQPAELEDSGVYFCASSGRTEKLFFGSGTQLSVL.

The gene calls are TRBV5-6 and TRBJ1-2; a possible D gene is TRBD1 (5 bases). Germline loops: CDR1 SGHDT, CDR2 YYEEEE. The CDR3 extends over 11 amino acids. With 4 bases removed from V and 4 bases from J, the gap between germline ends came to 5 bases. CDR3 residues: CASSGAYGYTF. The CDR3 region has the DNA TGTGCCAGCAGCGGGGCCTATGGCTACACCTTC.

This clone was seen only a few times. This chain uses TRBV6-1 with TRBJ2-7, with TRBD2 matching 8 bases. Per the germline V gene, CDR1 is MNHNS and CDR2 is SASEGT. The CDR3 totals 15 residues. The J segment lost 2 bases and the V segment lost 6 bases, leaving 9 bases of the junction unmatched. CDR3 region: CASSDRGGPTYEQYF. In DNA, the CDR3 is TGTGCCAGCAGCGACCGGGGGGGCCCCACCTACGAGCAGTACTTC.

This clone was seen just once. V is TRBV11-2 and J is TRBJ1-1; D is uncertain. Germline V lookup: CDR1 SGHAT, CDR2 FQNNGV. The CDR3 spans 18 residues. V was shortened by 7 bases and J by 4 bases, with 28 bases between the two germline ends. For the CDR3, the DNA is TGTGCCAGCACCACCCACAGTATGGGTTATGGTGTCGGCACTGAAGCTTTCTTT. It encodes CASTTHSMGYGVGTEAFF.

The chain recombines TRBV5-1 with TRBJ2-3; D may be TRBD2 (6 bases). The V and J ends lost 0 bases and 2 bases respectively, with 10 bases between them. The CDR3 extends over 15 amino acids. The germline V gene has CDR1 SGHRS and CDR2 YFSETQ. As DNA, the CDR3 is TGCGCCAGCAGCTTGGGGGCGGGGCTCACAGATACGCAGTATTTT. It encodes CASSLGAGLTDTQYF.

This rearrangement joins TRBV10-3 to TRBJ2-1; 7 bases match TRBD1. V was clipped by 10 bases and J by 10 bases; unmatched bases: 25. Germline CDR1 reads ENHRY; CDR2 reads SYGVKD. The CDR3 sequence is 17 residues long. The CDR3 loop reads CATRLTWNYEGAGEQFF. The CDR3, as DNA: TGTGCCACTCGCCTTACCTGGAACTACGAGGGGGCTGGGGAGCAGTTCTTC.

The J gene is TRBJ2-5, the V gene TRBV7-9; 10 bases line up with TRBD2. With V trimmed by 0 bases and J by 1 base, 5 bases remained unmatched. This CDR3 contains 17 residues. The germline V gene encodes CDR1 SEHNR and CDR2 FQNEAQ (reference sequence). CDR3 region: CASSLARTSGPQETQYF. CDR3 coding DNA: TGTGCCAGCAGCTTAGCACGGACTAGCGGACCCCAAGAGACCCAGTACTTC.

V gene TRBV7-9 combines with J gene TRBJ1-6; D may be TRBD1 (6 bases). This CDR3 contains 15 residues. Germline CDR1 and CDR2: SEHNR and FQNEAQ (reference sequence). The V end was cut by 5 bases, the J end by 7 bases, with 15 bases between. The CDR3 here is CASSTGRGGNSPLHF. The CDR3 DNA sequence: TGTGCCAGCAGCACCGGCCGGGGGGGCAATTCACCCCTCCACTTT. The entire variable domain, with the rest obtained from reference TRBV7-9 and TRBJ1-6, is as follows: DTGVSQNPRHKITKRGQNVTFRCDPISEHNRLYWYRQTLGQGPEFLTYFQNEAQLEKSRLLSDRFSAERPKGSFSTLEIQRTEQGDSAMYLCASSTGRGGNSPLHFGNGTRLTVT.

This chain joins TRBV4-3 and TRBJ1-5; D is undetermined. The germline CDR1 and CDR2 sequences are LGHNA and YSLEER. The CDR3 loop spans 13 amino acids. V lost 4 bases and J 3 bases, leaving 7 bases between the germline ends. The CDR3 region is CASSLGFNQPQHF. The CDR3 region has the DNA TGCGCCAGCAGCCTGGGCTTCAATCAGCCCCAGCATTTT.

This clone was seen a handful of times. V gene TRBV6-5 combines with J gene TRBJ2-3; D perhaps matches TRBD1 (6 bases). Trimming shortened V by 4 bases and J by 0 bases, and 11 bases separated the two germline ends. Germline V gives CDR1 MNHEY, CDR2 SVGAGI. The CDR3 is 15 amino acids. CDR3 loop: CASSSQGQSTDTQYF. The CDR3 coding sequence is TGTGCCAGCAGTTCCCAAGGACAGAGCACAGATACGCAGTATTTT.